The T cell receptor beta chain under discussion was sequenced for a study of molecular identifiers for immune sequencing clone quantification. The CDR3 spans 15 residues. Germline V gene sequence: CDR1 LGHNA, CDR2 YSLEER. The trim removed 4 bases at V and 6 bases at J, leaving 10 bases unmatched. This clonotype was seen a handful of times. This clone may be a read error of a much larger clone one base away. Sorted naive CD8 T cells, roughly 17,000 to 1,100,000, were sequenced from 10%, 30% or 50% RNA. In TCRdb, the PCR reads were re-called with MiXCR into one record per CDR3 protein. Among around 470,000 distinct CDR3 sequences listed, 25% were seen once.

This sequence was found in a human donor in good health. Some libraries in this study had Jurkat cell RNA spiked in. The chain is built from TRBV4-3 and TRBJ1-1, with 8 bases that match TRBD1. The sample consisted of naive CD8+ T cells from blood, with Jurkat cell RNA spiked in. As for subset: FACS-sorted CD8+CD4-CCR7+CD45RA+ naive T cells. Here the CDR3 DNA reads TGCGCCAGCAGCCGAGACAGGGGCTGGACCGCTGAAGCTTTCTTT. Its protein product is CASSRDRGWTAEAFF.